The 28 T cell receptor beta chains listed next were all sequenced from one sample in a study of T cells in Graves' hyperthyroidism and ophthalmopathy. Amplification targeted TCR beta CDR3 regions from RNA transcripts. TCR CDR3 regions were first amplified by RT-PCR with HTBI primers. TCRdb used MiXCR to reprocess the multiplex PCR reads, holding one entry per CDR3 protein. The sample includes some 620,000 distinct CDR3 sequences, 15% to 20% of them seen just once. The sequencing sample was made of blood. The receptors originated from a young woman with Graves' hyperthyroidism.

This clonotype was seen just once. The CDR3 region is CASSVATVSTLGDTQYF. The CDR3 DNA reads TGTGCCAGCAGCGTAGCTACGGTGTCTACCCTCGGAGATACGCAGTATTTT. The gene calls are TRBV9 and TRBJ2-3; D remains ambiguous. CDR1 and CDR2 (germline): SGDLS, YYNGEE. Trimming took off 0 bases at V and 5 bases at J, with 19 bases between the two ends. The length of the CDR3 is 17 residues.

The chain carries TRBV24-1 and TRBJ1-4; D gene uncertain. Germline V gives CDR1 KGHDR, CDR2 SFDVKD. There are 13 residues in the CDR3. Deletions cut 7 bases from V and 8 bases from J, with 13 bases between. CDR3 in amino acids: CATSRGSGEKLFF. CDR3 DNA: TGTGCCACCAGCCGAGGGTCGGGGGAAAAACTGTTTTTT.

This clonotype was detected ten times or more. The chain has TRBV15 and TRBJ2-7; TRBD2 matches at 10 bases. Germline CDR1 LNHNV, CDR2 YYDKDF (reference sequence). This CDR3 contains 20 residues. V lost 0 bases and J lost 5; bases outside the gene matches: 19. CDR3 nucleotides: TGTGCCACCAGCAGAGATACGATCCTCCGCGCTAGCGGGAGAATCAACGAGCAGTACTTC. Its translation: CATSRDTILRASGRINEQYF.

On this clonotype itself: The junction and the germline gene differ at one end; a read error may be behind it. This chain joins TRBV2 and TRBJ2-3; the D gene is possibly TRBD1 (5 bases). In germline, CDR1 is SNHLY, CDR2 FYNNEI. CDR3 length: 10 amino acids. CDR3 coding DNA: TGTGCCAGCCAAACAGGTACGCAGTATTTT. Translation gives CASQTGTQYF. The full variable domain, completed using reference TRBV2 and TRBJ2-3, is EPEVTQTPSHQVTQMGQEVILRCVPISNHLYFYWYRQILGQKVEFLVSFYNNEISEKSEIFDDQFSVERPDGSNFTLKIRSTKLEDSAMYFCASQTGTQYFGPGTRLTVL.

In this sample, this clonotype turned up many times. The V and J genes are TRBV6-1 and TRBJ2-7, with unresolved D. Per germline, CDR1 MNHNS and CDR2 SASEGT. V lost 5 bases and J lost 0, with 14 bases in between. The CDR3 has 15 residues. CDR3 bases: TGTGCCAGCAGTCGTGACCCGACCAGCTCCTACGAGCAGTACTTC. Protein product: CASSRDPTSSYEQYF.

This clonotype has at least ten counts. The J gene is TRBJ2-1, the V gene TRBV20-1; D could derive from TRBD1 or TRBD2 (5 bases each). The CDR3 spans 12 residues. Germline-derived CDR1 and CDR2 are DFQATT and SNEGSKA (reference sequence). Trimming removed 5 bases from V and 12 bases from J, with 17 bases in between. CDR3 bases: TGCAGTGCTCCAGGAAAAAAGGGGAGGCAGTTCTTC. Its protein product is CSAPGKKGRQFF.

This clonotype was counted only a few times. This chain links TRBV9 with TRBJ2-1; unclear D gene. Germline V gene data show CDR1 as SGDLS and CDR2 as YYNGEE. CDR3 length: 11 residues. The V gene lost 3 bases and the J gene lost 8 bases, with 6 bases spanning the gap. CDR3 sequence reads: CASSAHHEQFF. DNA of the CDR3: TGTGCCAGCAGCGCCCACCATGAGCAGTTCTTC.

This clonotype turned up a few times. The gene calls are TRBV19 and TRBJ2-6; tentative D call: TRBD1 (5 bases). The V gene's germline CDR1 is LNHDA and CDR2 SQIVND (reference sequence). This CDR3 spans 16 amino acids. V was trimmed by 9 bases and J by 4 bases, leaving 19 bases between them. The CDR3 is CASQNPGFSGANVLTF. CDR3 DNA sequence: TGTGCCAGCCAAAATCCAGGGTTCTCCGGGGCCAACGTCCTGACTTTC. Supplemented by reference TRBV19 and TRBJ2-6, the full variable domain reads DGGITQSPKYLFRKEGQNVTLSCEQNLNHDAMYWYRQDPGQGLRLIYYSQIVNDFQKGDIAEGYSVSREKKESFPLTVTSAQKNPTAFYLCASQNPGFSGANVLTFGAGSRLTVL.

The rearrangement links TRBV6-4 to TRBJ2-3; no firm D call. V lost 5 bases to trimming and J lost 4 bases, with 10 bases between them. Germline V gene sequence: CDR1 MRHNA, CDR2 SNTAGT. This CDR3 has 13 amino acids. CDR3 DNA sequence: TGTGCCAGCAGTAAAGAGTGGTCAGATACGCAGTATTTT. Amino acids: CASSKEWSDTQYF.

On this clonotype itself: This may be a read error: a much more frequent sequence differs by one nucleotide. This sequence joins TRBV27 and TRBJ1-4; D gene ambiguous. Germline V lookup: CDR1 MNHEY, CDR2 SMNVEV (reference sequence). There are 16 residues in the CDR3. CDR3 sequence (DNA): TGTGCCAGCAGTTCCGGCGGGGTGGGATCGGATGAAGAACTGTTTTTT. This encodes CASSSGGVGSDEELFF.

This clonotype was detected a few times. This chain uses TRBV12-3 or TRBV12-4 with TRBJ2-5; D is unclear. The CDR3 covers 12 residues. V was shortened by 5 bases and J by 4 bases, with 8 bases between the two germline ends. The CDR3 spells CASSPNRETQYF. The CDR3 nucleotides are TGTGCCAGCAGTCCAAACCGAGAGACCCAGTACTTC.

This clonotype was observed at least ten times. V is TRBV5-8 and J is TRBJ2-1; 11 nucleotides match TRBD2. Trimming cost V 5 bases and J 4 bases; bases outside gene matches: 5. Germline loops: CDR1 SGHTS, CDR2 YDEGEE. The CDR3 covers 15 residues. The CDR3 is CASSLLAGVYNEQFF. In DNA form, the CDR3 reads TGTGCCAGCAGTTTACTAGCGGGAGTATACAATGAGCAGTTCTTC.

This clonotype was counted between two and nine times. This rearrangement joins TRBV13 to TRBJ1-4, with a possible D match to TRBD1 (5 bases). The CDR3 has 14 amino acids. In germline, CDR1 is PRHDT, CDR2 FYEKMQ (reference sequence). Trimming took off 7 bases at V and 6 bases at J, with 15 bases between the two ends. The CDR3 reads CASTLGTGHEKLFF. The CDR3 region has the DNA TGTGCCAGCACCCTCGGGACGGGACATGAAAAACTGTTTTTT.

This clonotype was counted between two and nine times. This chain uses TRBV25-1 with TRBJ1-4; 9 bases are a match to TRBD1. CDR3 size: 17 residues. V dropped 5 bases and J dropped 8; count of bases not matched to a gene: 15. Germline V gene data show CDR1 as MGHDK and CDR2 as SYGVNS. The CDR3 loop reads CASSSQEVGQGQEKLFF. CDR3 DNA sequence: TGTGCCAGCAGTTCGCAGGAGGTGGGACAGGGTCAGGAAAAACTGTTTTTT.

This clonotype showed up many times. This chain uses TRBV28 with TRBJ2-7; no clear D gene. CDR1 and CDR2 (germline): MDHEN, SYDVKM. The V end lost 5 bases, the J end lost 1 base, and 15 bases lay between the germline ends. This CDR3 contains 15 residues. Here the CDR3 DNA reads TGTGCCAGCAGTCCCATACTATCAGGTTCCTACGAGCAGTACTTC. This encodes CASSPILSGSYEQYF.

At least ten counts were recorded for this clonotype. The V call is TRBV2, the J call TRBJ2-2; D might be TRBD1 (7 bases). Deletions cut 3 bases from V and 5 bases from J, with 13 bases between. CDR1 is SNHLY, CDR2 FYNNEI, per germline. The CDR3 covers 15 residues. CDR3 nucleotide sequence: TGTGCCAGCAGTGACACAGGGGCGGGGACCGGGGAGCTGTTTTTT. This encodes CASSDTGAGTGELFF.

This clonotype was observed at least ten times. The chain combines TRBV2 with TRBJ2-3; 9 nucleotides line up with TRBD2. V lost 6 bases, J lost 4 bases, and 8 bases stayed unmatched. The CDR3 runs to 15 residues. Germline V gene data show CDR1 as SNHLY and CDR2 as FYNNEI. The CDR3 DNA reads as TGTGCCAGCAGGGTGCTAGCGGGAAGATCAGATACGCAGTATTTT. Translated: CASRVLAGRSDTQYF.

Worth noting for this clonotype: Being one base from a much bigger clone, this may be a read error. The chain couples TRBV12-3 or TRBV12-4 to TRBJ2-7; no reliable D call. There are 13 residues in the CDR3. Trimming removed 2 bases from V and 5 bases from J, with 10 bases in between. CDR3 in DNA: TGTGCCAGCAGTTTATTTCCCGGGCACGAGCAGTACTTC. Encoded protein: CASSLFPGHEQYF.

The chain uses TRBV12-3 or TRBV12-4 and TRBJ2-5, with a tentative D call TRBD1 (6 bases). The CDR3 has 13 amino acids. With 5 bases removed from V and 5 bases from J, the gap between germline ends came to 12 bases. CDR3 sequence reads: CASSMGARETQYF. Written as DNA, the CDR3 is TGTGCCAGCAGTATGGGGGCGCGGGAGACCCAGTACTTC.

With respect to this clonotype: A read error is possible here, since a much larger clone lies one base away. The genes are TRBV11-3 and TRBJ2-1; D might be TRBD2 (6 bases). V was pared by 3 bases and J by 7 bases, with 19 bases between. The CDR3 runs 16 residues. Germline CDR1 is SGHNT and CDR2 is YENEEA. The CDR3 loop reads CASSLVLKGRGNEQFF. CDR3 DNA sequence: TGTGCCAGCAGCTTGGTCCTTAAGGGACGGGGGAATGAGCAGTTCTTC.

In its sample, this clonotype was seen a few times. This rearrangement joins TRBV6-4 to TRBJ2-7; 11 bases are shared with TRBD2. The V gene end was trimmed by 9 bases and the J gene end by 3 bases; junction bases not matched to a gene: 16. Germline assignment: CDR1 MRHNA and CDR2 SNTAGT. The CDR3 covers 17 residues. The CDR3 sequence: CARSWTSGPQPFYEQYF. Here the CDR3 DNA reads TGTGCCAGATCATGGACTAGCGGGCCCCAACCCTTCTACGAGCAGTACTTC.

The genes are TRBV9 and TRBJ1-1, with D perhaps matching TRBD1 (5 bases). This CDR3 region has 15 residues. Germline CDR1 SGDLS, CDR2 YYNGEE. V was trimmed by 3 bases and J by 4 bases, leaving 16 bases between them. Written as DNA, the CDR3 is TGTGCCAGCAGCGAGGCGGGGGGGGTGGGCACTGAAGCTTTCTTT. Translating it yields CASSEAGGVGTEAFF.

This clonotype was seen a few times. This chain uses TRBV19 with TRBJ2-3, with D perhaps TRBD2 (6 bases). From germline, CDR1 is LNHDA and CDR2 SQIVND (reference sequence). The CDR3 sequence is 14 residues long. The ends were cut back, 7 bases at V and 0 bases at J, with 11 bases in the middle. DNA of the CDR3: TGTGCCAGTATCGGGGGACGGAGCACAGATACGCAGTATTTT. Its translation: CASIGGRSTDTQYF.

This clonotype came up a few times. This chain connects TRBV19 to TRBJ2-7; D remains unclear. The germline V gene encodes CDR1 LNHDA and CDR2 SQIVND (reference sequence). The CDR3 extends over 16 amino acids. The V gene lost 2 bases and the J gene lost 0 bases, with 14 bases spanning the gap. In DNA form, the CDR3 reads TGTGCCAGTAGTATAACGGGTCCCCCCGCCTCCTACGAGCAGTACTTC. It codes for CASSITGPPASYEQYF.

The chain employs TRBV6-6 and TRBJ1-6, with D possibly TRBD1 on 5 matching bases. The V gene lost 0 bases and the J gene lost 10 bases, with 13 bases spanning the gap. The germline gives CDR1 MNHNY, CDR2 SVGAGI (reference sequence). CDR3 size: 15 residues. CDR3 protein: CASSYSVGDSSPLHF. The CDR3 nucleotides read TGTGCCAGCAGTTACTCGGTGGGGGACTCGTCACCCCTCCACTTT.

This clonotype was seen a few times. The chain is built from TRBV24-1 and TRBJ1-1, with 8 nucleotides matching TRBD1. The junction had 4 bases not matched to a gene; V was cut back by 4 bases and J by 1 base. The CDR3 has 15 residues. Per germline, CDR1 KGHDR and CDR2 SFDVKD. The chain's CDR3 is CATSDPGQGNTEAFF. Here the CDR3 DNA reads TGTGCCACCAGTGACCCCGGACAGGGGAACACTGAAGCTTTCTTT.

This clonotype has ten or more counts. DNA of the CDR3: TGCGCCAGCAGCCCAACTGACATATCCCCCTACGAGCAGTACTTC. This translates into CASSPTDISPYEQYF. This chain connects TRBV5-1 to TRBJ2-7; D not resolved. Germline CDR1 reads SGHRS; CDR2 reads YFSETQ. Trimming removed 4 bases from V and 2 bases from J, with 16 bases in between. This CDR3 spans 15 amino acids.

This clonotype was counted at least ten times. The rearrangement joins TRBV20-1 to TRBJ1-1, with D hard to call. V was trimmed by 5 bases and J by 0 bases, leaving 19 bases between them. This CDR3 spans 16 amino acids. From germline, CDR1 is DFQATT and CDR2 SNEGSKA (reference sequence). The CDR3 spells CSAPRAGVLMNTEAFF. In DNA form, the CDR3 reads TGCAGTGCTCCTCGGGCAGGCGTTCTTATGAACACTGAAGCTTTCTTT.